The 8 T cell receptor beta chains presented below share a single source sample, sequenced in a study of blood T cell repertoires in COVID-19. Clones were sequenced by immunoSEQ multiplex PCR, and TCRdb holds only the in-frame ones, with some missing. The table shows 35,000 or so clones, with 70% to 90% occurring only once. Specimen: peripheral blood. The receptors were gathered from a human donor in a cohort sampled during active COVID-19.

CDR3: CASSLGLASNEQFF. DNA for the CDR3: TGTGCCAGCAGCTTGGGACTAGCGAGTAATGAGCAGTTCTTC. This chain connects TRBV7-2 to TRBJ2-1; 10 bases are a match to TRBD2. The CDR3 totals 14 residues. With V trimmed by 3 bases and J by 7 bases, 3 bases remained unmatched. The V gene's germline CDR1 is SGHTA and CDR2 FQGNSA.

V gene TRBV7-8 combines with J gene TRBJ1-5; D uncertain. The length of the CDR3 is 15 residues. Per germline, CDR1 SGHVS and CDR2 FQNEAQ. V was pared by 1 base and J by 2 bases, with 9 bases between. CDR3 sequence reads: CASSLGEVRNQPQHF. The CDR3 DNA reads TGTGCCAGCAGCTTAGGAGAGGTGCGCAATCAGCCCCAGCATTTT.

The gene calls are TRBV29-1 and TRBJ1-2; TRBD1 matches 7 bases. Germline V gene sequence: CDR1 SQVTM, CDR2 ANQGSEA. With 6 bases clipped from V and 5 bases from J, the junction kept 9 bases outside the gene matches. The CDR3 is 13 residues long. In DNA form, the CDR3 reads TGCAGCGTGACCGGGACAGAGAGTTATGGCTACACCTTC. Translation gives CSVTGTESYGYTF.

The rearrangement links TRBV7-2 to TRBJ2-5, with D uncertain. The germline V gene has CDR1 SGHTA and CDR2 FQGNSA. V lost 1 base and J lost 4, with 10 bases in between. This CDR3 is built from 14 residues. The CDR3 bases are TGTGCCAGCAGCTTAGGTGTCTACCTAGAGACCCAGTACTTC. This gives the protein CASSLGVYLETQYF. The complete variable domain, with remaining parts taken from reference TRBV7-2 and TRBJ2-5, reads GAGVSQSPSNKVTEKGKDVELRCDPISGHTALYWYRQSLGQGLEFLIYFQGNSAPDKSGLPSDRFSAERTGGSVSTLTIQRTQQEDSAVYLCASSLGVYLETQYFGPGTRLLVL.

V usage is TRBV15 and J usage is TRBJ2-3; the D is unclear. Per germline, CDR1 LNHNV and CDR2 YYDKDF (reference sequence). Trimming took off 1 base at V and 3 bases at J, with 2 bases between the two ends. The CDR3 is made up of 12 amino acids. CDR3: CATSRATDTQYF. The CDR3 DNA is TGTGCCACCAGCAGAGCAACAGATACGCAGTATTTT.

The V gene is TRBV6-2 or TRBV6-3, the J gene TRBJ2-2; 8 bases match TRBD1. The germline CDR1 and CDR2 sequences are MNHEY and SVGEGT. The V segment lost 5 bases and the J segment 2 bases; nucleotides outside the gene matches: 4. CDR3 size: 15 residues. DNA of the CDR3: TGTGCCAGCAGTCCCGGGACAGGTAACACCGGGGAGCTGTTTTTT. This sequence encodes CASSPGTGNTGELFF.

The chain uses TRBV5-1 and TRBJ2-5; the D gene is possibly TRBD2 (5 bases). This CDR3 is 16 amino acids long. V lost 0 bases and J 4 bases, leaving 16 bases between the germline ends. CDR1 and CDR2 (germline): SGHRS, YFSETQ. The DNA for the CDR3 is TGCGCCAGCAGCTTGGCCCCACTTGGCAGCGGAGAGACCCAGTACTTC. It specifies CASSLAPLGSGETQYF.

V is TRBV29-1 and J is TRBJ2-1; D is unclear. The germline V gene has CDR1 SQVTM and CDR2 ANQGSEA. V lost 5 bases, J lost 0 bases, and 5 bases lay in between. The CDR3 has 12 amino acids. CDR3 loop: CSVRYSYNEQFF. For the CDR3, the DNA is TGCAGCGTTCGCTACTCCTACAATGAGCAGTTCTTC.